The 20 T cell receptor beta chains below were found in one sample sequenced in a study of post-analysis software for immune sequencing data. The antigens for these receptors are not known. Each TCR beta cDNA library carried unique molecular identifiers. In TCRdb, the PCR reads were re-called with MiXCR into one record per CDR3 protein. Of hundreds of thousands of distinct CDR3 sequences in the sample, about 53% were seen once. General observations from the study: TRBV segments more frequent in patients than in controls numbered roughly 5 and included TRBV5-6, TRBV5-1 and TRBV20-1.

Sequencing was carried out using blood. Receptors were obtained from a girl between 5 and 17 years old with multiple sclerosis.

V is TRBV7-9 and J is TRBJ2-1, with TRBD2 as a possible D gene (6 bases). Between the trimmed V and J ends, which lost 1 base and 9 bases, there was a span of 10 bases. There are 13 residues in the CDR3. Germline CDR1 and CDR2: SEHNR and FQNEAQ (reference sequence). CDR3 residues: CASSLGAGFEQFF. For the CDR3, the DNA is TGTGCCAGCAGCTTAGGGGCGGGATTTGAGCAGTTCTTC.

The chain joins TRBV2 to TRBJ2-7; no clear D. The CDR3 is 12 amino acids. CDR1 and CDR2 (germline): SNHLY, FYNNEI. Trimming removed 10 bases from V and 3 bases from J, with 13 bases in between. CDR3 DNA sequence: TGTGCCAAGAAAAAAGGTAGCTACGAGCAGTACTTC. Translation gives CAKKKGSYEQYF.

This clonotype was seen only a few times. The chain has TRBV12-3 or TRBV12-4 and TRBJ2-7; TRBD1 agrees at 8 bases. CDR3 length equals 15 residues. With V trimmed by 2 bases and J by 5 bases, 8 bases remained unmatched. CDR3 nucleotides: TGTGCCAGCAGTTTAAGAGGACAGGGAAGGAACGAGCAGTACTTC. Protein: CASSLRGQGRNEQYF.

This clonotype was recorded a few times. V gene TRBV6-1 combines with J gene TRBJ2-4; TRBD1 matches at 7 bases. Germline V gives CDR1 MNHNS, CDR2 SASEGT. V dropped 6 bases and J dropped 10; count of bases not matched to a gene: 12. This CDR3 comprises 14 residues. CDR3 sequence reads: CASRAGAGGRIQYF. The CDR3 DNA sequence: TGTGCCAGCAGGGCTGGGGCAGGGGGAAGAATTCAGTACTTC.

This clonotype turned up a few times. In DNA, the CDR3 is TGTGCCAGCAGCAGGCTCGGGACAGCCTTCTACAATGAGCAGTTCTTC. Amino acid sequence: CASSRLGTAFYNEQFF. The V gene is TRBV7-3, the J gene TRBJ2-1; 7 nucleotides agree with TRBD1. Germline values: CDR1 SGHTA, CDR2 FQGTGA. V was pared by 5 bases and J by 3 bases, with 10 bases of the junction left unmatched. This CDR3 region has 16 residues.

This chain uses TRBV3-1 with TRBJ1-1; D unclear. The germline gives CDR1 LGHDT, CDR2 YNNKEL (reference sequence). The CDR3 length is 15 residues. The V gene lost 1 base and the J gene lost 8 bases, with 17 bases spanning the gap. The CDR3 loop is CASSQVSLPGIEAFF. The CDR3 DNA follows: TGTGCCAGCAGCCAAGTTTCCTTACCGGGAATCGAAGCTTTCTTT.

The chain joins TRBV5-6 to TRBJ2-7; 7 positions match TRBD1. Germline trimming cut 4 bases from V and 0 bases from J; bases unmatched to any gene: 10. This CDR3 has 16 amino acids. Germline V gene data show CDR1 as SGHDT and CDR2 as YYEEEE. CDR3 sequence: CASSASTGYFSYEQYF. The CDR3 coding sequence is TGTGCCAGCAGCGCCTCGACAGGGTATTTCTCCTACGAGCAGTACTTC.

The chain links TRBV7-2 to TRBJ2-5; D may match TRBD1 or TRBD2 (6 bases each). Germline CDR1 SGHTA, CDR2 FQGNSA. The CDR3 contains 15 residues. V was pared by 1 base and J by 5 bases, with 14 bases between. The CDR3 protein is CASSLEGGLWETQYF. The CDR3 DNA is TGTGCCAGCAGCTTAGAGGGGGGTCTTTGGGAGACCCAGTACTTC.

The chain's CDR3 is CASSLLRGRLNEQFF. The CDR3 DNA reads TGCGCCAGCAGCTTGCTGCGCGGGAGACTCAATGAGCAGTTCTTC. This chain links TRBV5-1 with TRBJ2-1, with TRBD2 identical over 7 bases. With V trimmed by 1 base and J by 6 bases, 7 bases remained unmatched. Germline V CDR1 and CDR2: SGHRS, YFSETQ. This CDR3 spans 15 amino acids.

The chain combines TRBV12-3 or TRBV12-4 with TRBJ1-5; 7 bases map to TRBD1. This CDR3 has 14 amino acids. V trimming: 6 bases; J trimming: 9 bases; junction bases outside the gene matches: 11. The CDR3: CASRQGGQLGPQHF. The CDR3 nucleotides are TGTGCCAGCAGACAAGGGGGCCAGTTAGGGCCCCAGCATTTT.

The chain carries TRBV29-1 and TRBJ2-7; D is uncertain. CDR3 length: 13 residues. The V end lost 5 bases, the J end lost 2 bases, and 13 bases lay between the germline ends. Per germline, CDR1 SQVTM and CDR2 ANQGSEA. The CDR3 loop reads CSVLLGGPYEQYF. CDR3 DNA sequence: TGCAGCGTTTTACTGGGTGGTCCCTACGAGCAGTACTTC.

The chain is built from TRBV14 and TRBJ2-6; TRBD1 is a possible D gene (6 bases). The germline V gene has CDR1 SGHDN and CDR2 FVKESK. The CDR3 is 18 residues long. V was trimmed by 4 bases and J by 2 bases, leaving 18 bases between them. The CDR3 sequence: CASSRLGHGSPGANVLTF. The CDR3, as DNA: TGTGCCAGCAGCCGCCTGGGACACGGCTCCCCTGGGGCCAACGTCCTGACTTTC.

A remark on this clonotype: The DNA is left out, because the CDR3 cannot be placed on it with certainty; the CDR3 is given as TCRdb lists it. J is TRBJ1-2 and V is TRBV12-3 or TRBV12-4; the D segment call TRBD1 is taken from the table without a DNA check. Ends included, the CDR3 has 15 residues. CDR3 residues: CASSSSTGGVYGYTF.

The rearrangement uses TRBV7-3 and TRBJ2-1; possibly TRBD2 for D (5 bases). Germline V gives CDR1 SGHTA, CDR2 FQGTGA. The ends were cut back, 3 bases at V and 10 bases at J, with 16 bases in the middle. The CDR3 loop spans 14 amino acids. CDR3 region: CASSLDHGSQEQFF. In DNA form, the CDR3 reads TGTGCCAGCAGCTTGGATCATGGGAGTCAGGAGCAGTTCTTC.

This sequence joins TRBV10-3 and TRBJ1-1; no firm D call. CDR1 is ENHRY and CDR2 is SYGVKD in the germline V gene. Trimming removed 8 bases from V and 7 bases from J, with 14 bases in between. The CDR3 totals 12 residues. CDR3 loop: CAIGREVFEAFF. The CDR3 region has the DNA TGTGCCATCGGGCGGGAAGTCTTTGAAGCTTTCTTT.

With regard to this clonotype: Its ends do not fully match the called genes, so a read error is possible. The genes are TRBV9 and TRBJ2-7; 8 bases are a match to TRBD1. The CDR3 runs to 15 residues. Germline V lookup: CDR1 SGDLS, CDR2 YYNGEE. The CDR3 spells CTSSKGQATTYEQYF. The CDR3 DNA sequence: TGTACCAGCAGCAAGGGACAGGCAACTACCTACGAGCAGTACTTC. The variable domain in full, with the rest retrieved from reference TRBV9 and TRBJ2-7, is DSGVTQTPKHLITATGQRVTLRCSPRSGDLSVYWYQQSLDQGLQFLIQYYNGEERAKGNILERFSAQQFPDLHSELNLSSLELGDSALYFCTSSKGQATTYEQYFGPGTRLTVT.

The table lists this clonotype with a few counts. The chain couples TRBV18 to TRBJ1-2, with D tentatively TRBD1 (5 bases). Germline CDR1 and CDR2: KGHSH and LQKENI. The V end was cut by 4 bases, the J end by 2 bases, with 11 bases between. This CDR3 region has 14 residues. This CDR3 is CASSLARVNYGYTF. The CDR3 coding sequence is TGTGCCAGCTCACTCGCCAGGGTAAACTATGGCTACACCTTC.

The chain has TRBV7-9 and TRBJ2-1; 9 bases match TRBD2. Germline CDR1 reads SEHNR; CDR2 reads FQNEAQ (reference sequence). The CDR3 is 15 residues long. V was pared by 6 bases and J by 6 bases, with 9 bases of the junction left unmatched. The CDR3 region has the DNA TGTGCCAGCAGGCCCCTGGCGGGGGGGGGCAATGAGCAGTTCTTC. As protein: CASRPLAGGGNEQFF.

The rearrangement joins TRBV10-3 to TRBJ1-6; D is perhaps TRBD1 (6 bases). The CDR3 contains 14 residues. Trimming shortened V by 8 bases and J by 5 bases, and 13 bases separated the two germline ends. Germline lookup yields CDR1 ENHRY and CDR2 SYGVKD. Here the CDR3 reads CAIGRTVNNSPLHF. The CDR3 nucleotides read TGTGCCATCGGCAGGACAGTGAATAATTCACCCCTCCACTTT.

This clonotype was detected a few times. The rearrangement links TRBV27 to TRBJ2-4; D call uncertain. The tail of the sequence fits TRBJ2-7 better, so the J call may be wrong. The CDR3 consists of 14 residues. Germline V gene lookup returns CDR1 MNHEY and CDR2 SMNVEV (reference sequence). The CDR3 region has the DNA TGTGCCAGCAGTTCCCCGGACGGGTCCTACGAGCAGTACTTC. Encoded protein: CASSSPDGSYEQYF.